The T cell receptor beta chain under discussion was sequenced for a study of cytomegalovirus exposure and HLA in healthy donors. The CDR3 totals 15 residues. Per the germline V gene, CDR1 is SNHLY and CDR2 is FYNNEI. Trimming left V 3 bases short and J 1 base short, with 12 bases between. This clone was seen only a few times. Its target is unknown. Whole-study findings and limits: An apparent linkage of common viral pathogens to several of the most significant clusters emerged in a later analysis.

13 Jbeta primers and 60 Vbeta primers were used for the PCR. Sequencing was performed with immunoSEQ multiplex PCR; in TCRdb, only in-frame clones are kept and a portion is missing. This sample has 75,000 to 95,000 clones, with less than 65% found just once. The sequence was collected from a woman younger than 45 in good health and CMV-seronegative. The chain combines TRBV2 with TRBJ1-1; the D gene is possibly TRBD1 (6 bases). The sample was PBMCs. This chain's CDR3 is CASSDLGAGNTEAFF. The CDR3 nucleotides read TGTGCCAGCAGTGACCTGGGGGCCGGGAACACTGAAGCTTTCTTT.